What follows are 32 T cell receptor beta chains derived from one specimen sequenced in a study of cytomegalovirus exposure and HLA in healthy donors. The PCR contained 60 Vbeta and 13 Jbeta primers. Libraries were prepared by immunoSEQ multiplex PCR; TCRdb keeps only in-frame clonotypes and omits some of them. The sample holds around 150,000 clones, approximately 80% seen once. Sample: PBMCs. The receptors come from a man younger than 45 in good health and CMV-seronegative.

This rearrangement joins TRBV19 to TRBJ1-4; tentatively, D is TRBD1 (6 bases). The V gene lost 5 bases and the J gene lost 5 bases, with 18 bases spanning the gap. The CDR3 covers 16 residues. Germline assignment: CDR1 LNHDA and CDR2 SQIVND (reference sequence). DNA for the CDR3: TGTGCCAGTAGTGACACGTATACAGGGAGCAATGAAAAACTGTTTTTT. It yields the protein CASSDTYTGSNEKLFF. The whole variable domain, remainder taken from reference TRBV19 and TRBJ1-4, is DGGITQSPKYLFRKEGQNVTLSCEQNLNHDAMYWYRQDPGQGLRLIYYSQIVNDFQKGDIAEGYSVSREKKESFPLTVTSAQKNPTAFYLCASSDTYTGSNEKLFFGSGTQLSVL.

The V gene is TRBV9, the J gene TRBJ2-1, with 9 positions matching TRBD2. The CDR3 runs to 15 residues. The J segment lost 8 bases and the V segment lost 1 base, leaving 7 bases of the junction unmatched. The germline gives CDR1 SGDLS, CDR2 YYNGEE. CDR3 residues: CASSVMELAGYEQFF. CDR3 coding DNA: TGTGCCAGCAGCGTAATGGAACTAGCGGGCTATGAGCAGTTCTTC.

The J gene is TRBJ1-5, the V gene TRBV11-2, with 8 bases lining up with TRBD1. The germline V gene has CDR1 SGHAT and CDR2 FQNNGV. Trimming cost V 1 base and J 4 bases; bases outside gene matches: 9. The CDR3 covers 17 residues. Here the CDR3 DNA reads TGTGCCAGCAGCTTAGGGAGACAGGGGCAACAAAATCAGCCCCAGCATTTT. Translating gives CASSLGRQGQQNQPQHF.

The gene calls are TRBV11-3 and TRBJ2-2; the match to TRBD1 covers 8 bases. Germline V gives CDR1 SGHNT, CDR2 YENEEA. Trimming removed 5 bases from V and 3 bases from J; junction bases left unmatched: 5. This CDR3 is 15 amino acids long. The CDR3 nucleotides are TGTGCCAGCAGCCTGGGGGGACAGGACACCGGGGAGCTGTTTTTT. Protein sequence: CASSLGGQDTGELFF.

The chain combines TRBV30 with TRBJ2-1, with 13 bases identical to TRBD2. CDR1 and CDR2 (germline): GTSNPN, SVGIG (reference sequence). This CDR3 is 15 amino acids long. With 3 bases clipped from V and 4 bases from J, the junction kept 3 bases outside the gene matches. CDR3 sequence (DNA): TGTGCCTGGAGCAGGGGACTAGCGGGATACAATGAGCAGTTCTTC. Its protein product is CAWSRGLAGYNEQFF.

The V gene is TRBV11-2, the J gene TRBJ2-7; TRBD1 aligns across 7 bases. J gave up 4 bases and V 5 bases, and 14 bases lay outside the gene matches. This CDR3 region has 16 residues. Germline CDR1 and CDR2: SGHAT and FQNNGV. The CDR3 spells CASSPSHDRARYEQYF. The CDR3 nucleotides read TGTGCCAGCAGCCCGTCACATGACAGGGCGCGGTACGAGCAGTACTTC.

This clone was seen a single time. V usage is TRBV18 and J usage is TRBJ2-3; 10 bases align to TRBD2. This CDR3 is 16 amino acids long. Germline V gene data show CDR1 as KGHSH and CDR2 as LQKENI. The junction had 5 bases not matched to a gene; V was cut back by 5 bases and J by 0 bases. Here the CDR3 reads CASSSILAGSTDTQYF. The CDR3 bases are TGTGCCAGCTCATCAATACTAGCGGGAAGCACAGATACGCAGTATTTT.

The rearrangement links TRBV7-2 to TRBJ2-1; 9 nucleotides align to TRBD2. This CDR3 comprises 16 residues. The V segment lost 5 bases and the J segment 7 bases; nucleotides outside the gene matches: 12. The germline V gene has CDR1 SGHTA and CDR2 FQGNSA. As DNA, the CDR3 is TGTGCCAGCAGCCCCCCGCGCGGGAGGGCGGGTAATGAGCAGTTCTTC. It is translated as CASSPPRGRAGNEQFF.

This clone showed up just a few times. The CDR3: CASSSSGGPYEQYF. CDR3 DNA sequence: TGTGCCAGTAGCTCCTCGGGGGGTCCCTACGAGCAGTACTTC. The gene calls are TRBV19 and TRBJ2-7; 7 bases line up with TRBD2. The length of the CDR3 is 14 residues. CDR1 and CDR2 from the germline V gene are LNHDA and SQIVND (reference sequence). The junction had 7 bases not matched to a gene; V was cut back by 6 bases and J by 2 bases.

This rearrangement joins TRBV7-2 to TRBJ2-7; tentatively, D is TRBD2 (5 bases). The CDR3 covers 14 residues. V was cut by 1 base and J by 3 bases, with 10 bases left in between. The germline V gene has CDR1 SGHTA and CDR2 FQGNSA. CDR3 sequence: CASSLGAGFYEQYF. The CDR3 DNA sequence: TGTGCCAGCAGCTTAGGCGCGGGTTTCTACGAGCAGTACTTC.

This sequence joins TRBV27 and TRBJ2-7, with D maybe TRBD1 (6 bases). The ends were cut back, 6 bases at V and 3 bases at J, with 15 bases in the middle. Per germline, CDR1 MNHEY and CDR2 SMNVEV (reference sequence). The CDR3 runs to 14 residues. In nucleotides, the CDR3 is TGTGCCAGCAGCCGACCGGGACAAGACTACGAGCAGTACTTC. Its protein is CASSRPGQDYEQYF.

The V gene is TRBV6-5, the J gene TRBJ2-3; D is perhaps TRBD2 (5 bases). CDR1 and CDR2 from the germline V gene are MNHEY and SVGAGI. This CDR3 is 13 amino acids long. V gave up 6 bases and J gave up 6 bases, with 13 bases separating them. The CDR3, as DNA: TGTGCCAGCAGCTACCGGGGTGATGATACGCAGTATTTT. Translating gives CASSYRGDDTQYF.

CDR3 sequence reads: CAWSRIRSLAYEQYF. The CDR3, as DNA: TGTGCCTGGAGTAGAATACGTAGTCTGGCCTACGAGCAGTACTTC. J is TRBJ2-7 and V is TRBV30; D unresolved. V lost 2 bases to trimming and J lost 2 bases, with 16 bases between them. Germline loops: CDR1 GTSNPN, CDR2 SVGIG (reference sequence). This CDR3 has 15 residues.

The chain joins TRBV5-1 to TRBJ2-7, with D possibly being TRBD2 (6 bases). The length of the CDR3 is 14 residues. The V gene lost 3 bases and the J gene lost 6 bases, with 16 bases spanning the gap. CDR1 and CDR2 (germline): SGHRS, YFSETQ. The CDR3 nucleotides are TGCGCCAGCAGCTGGGGGTCGGGAGCGGGCGAGCAGTACTTC. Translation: CASSWGSGAGEQYF. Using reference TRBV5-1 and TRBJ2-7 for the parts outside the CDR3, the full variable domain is KAGVTQTPRYLIKTRGQQVTLSCSPISGHRSVSWYQQTPGQGLQFLFEYFSETQRNKGNFPGRFSGRQFSNSRSEMNVSTLELGDSALYLCASSWGSGAGEQYFGPGTRLTVT.

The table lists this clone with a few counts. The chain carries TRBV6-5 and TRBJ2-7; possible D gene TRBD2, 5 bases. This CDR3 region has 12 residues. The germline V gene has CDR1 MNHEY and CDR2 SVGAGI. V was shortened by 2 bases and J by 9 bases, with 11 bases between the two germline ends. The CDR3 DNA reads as TGTGCCAGCAGTTACAGCGGCTATGGGCAGTACTTC. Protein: CASSYSGYGQYF.

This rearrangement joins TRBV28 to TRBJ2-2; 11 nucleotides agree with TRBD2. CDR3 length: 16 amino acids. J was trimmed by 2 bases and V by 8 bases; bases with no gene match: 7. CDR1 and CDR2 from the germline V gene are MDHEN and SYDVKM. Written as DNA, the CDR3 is TGTGCCAGCCGCGCCACTAGCGGGAGTAACACCGGGGAGCTGTTTTTT. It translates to CASRATSGSNTGELFF.

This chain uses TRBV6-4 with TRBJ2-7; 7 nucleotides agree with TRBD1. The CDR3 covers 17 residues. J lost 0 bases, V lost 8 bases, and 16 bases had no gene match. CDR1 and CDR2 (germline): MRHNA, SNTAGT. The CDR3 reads CASLQTGDGSCSYEQYF. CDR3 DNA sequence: TGTGCCAGCCTCCAAACAGGGGACGGCTCCTGCTCCTACGAGCAGTACTTC.

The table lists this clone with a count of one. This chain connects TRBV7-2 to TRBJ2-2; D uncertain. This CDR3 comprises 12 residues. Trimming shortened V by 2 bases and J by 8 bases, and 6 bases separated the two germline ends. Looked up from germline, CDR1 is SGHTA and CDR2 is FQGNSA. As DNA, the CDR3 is TGTGCCAGCAGCTTATATCTAGGGGAGCTGTTTTTT. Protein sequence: CASSLYLGELFF.

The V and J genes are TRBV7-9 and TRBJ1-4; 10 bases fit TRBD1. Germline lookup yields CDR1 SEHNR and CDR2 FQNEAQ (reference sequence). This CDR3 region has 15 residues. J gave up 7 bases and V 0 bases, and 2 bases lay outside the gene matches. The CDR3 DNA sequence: TGTGCCAGCAGCTTAGCGCGGACAGGGGGTGAAAAACTGTTTTTT. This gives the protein CASSLARTGGEKLFF.

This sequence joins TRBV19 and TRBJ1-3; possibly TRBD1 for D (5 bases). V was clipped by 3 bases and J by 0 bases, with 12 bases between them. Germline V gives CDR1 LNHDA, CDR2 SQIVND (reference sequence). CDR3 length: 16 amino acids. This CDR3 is CASSILTAHSGNTIYF. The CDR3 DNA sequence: TGTGCCAGTAGTATCCTGACAGCACACTCTGGAAACACCATATATTTT. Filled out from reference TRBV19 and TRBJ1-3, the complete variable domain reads DGGITQSPKYLFRKEGQNVTLSCEQNLNHDAMYWYRQDPGQGLRLIYYSQIVNDFQKGDIAEGYSVSREKKESFPLTVTSAQKNPTAFYLCASSILTAHSGNTIYFGEGSWLTVV.

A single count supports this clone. The CDR3 DNA is TGTGCCAGCTCACCACCCGGACAGGGGCGGGAAGAGACCCAGTACTTC. This gives the protein CASSPPGQGREETQYF. The rearrangement links TRBV18 to TRBJ2-5; TRBD1 matches 9 bases. The junction had 5 bases not matched to a gene; V was cut back by 0 bases and J by 3 bases. This CDR3 has 16 residues. CDR1 is KGHSH and CDR2 is LQKENI in the germline V gene.

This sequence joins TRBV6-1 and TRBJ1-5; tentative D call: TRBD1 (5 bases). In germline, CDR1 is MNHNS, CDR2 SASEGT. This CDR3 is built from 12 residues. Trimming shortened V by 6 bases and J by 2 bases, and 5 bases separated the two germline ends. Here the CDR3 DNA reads TGTGCCAGCAGACAGGGCAATCAGCCCCAGCATTTT. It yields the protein CASRQGNQPQHF.

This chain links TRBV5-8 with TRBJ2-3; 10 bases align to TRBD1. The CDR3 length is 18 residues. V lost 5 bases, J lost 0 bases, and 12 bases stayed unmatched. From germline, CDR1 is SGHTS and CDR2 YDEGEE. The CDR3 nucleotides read TGTGCCAGCAGAGGTTCGGGACAGGGGATGGGTAGCACAGATACGCAGTATTTT. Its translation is CASRGSGQGMGSTDTQYF.

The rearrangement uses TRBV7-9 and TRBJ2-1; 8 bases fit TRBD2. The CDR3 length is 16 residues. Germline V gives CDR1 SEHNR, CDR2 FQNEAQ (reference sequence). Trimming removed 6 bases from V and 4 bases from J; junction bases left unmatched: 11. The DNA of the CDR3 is TGTGCCAGCAGAAGTATTAGCGGGACGCGGTACAATGAGCAGTTCTTC. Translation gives CASRSISGTRYNEQFF.

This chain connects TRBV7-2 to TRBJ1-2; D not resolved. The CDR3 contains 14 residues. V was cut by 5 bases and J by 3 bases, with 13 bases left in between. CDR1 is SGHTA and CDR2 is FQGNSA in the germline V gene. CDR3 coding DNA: TGTGCCAGCAGCCCACCGGGAGGGTACTATGGCTACACCTTC. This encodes CASSPPGGYYGYTF.

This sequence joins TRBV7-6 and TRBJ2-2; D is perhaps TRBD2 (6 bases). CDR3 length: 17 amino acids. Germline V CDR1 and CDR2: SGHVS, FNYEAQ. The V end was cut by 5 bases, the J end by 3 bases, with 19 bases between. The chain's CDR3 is CASSHLWRAVYTGELFF. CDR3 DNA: TGTGCCAGCAGCCACCTTTGGAGGGCGGTTTACACCGGGGAGCTGTTTTTT.

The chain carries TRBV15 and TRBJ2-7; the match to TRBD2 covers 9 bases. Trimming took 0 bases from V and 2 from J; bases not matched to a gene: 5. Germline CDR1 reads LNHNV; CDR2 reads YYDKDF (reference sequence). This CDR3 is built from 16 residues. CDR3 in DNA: TGTGCCACCAGCAGAGAGAAGCGGGAGGCCCCCTACGAGCAGTACTTC. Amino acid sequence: CATSREKREAPYEQYF.

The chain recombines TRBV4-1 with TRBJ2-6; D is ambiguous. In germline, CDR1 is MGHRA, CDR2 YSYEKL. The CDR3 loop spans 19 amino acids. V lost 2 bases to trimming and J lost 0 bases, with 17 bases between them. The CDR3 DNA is TGCGCCAGCAGCCAAAGAGGTCGGAGCGCTAGCTCTGGGGCCAACGTCCTGACTTTC. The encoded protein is CASSQRGRSASSGANVLTF.

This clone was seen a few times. The CDR3 loop is CASSLWTGWSEQYF. The CDR3 DNA is TGTGCCAGCAGCTTATGGACAGGGTGGAGCGAGCAGTACTTC. The genes are TRBV5-6 and TRBJ2-7; 8 nucleotides align to TRBD1. The germline V gene has CDR1 SGHDT and CDR2 YYEEEE. The V segment lost 2 bases and the J segment 6 bases; nucleotides outside the gene matches: 7. This CDR3 spans 14 amino acids.

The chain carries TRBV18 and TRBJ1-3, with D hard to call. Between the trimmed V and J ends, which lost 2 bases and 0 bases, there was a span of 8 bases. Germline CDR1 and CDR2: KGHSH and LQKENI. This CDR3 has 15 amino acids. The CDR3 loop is CASSPSSSSGNTIYF. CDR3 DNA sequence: TGTGCCAGCTCACCAAGCTCTAGCTCTGGAAACACCATATATTTT. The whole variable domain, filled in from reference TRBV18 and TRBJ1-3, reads NAGVMQNPRHLVRRRGQEARLRCSPMKGHSHVYWYRQLPEEGLKFMVYLQKENIIDESGMPKERFSAEFPKEGPSILRIQQVVRGDSAAYFCASSPSSSSGNTIYFGEGSWLTVV.

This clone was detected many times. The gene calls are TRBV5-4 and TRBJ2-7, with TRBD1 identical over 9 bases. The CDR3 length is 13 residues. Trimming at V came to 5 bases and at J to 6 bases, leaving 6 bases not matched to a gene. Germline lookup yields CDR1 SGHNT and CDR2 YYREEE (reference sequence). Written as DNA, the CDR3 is TGTGCCAGCAGATTTACGGACAGGGGCGAGCAGTACTTC. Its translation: CASRFTDRGEQYF.

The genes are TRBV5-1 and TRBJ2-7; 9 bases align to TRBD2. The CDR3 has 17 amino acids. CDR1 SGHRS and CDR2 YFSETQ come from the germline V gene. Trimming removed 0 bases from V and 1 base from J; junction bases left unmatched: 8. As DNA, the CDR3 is TGCGCCAGCAGCTTGGTGGCGGGAGGGCCCCTTTCCTACGAGCAGTACTTC. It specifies CASSLVAGGPLSYEQYF.